One and the same sample provided the 28 T cell receptor beta chains below, sequenced in a study of blood T cell repertoires in COVID-19 (TCRdb year 2020). Libraries were built with the immunoSEQ multiplex PCR assay. TCRdb stores this immuneACCESS table with in-frame sequences only. Part of the clones is absent; in the studies checked, under half of the shortfall reflects unresolved V genes, and no reason is known for the rest. The sample table holds approximately 150,000 clones, of which roughly 81% were seen once. The leading ten clones occupy 2.6% of the sample. Material: peripheral blood. These receptor sequences come from a human donor with acute or convalescent COVID-19. The donor label of this sample is uncertain.

The CDR3 sequence: CAISESNWANTEAFF. As DNA, the CDR3 is TGTGCCATCAGTGAGTCGAACTGGGCGAACACTGAAGCTTTCTTT. This rearrangement joins TRBV10-3 to TRBJ1-1, with D unclear. V dropped 0 bases and J dropped 1 base, with 9 bases sitting between them. Germline V gene sequence: CDR1 ENHRY, CDR2 SYGVKD. The CDR3 is 15 residues long.

On this clone itself: The same CDR3 also results from other DNA sequences found in this sample. The V call is TRBV28, the J call TRBJ1-5, with 7 bases lining up with TRBD1. Germline V gives CDR1 MDHEN, CDR2 SYDVKM. The CDR3 extends over 15 amino acids. V was pared by 2 bases and J by 1 base, with 2 bases of the junction left unmatched. CDR3 coding DNA: TGTGCCAGCAGTTTACCGACAGGGAGCAATCAGCCCCAGCATTTT. Translated: CASSLPTGSNQPQHF. Based on the CDR3 plus reference TRBV28 and TRBJ1-5, the full variable domain is DVKVTQSSRYLVKRTGEKVFLECVQDMDHENMFWYRQDPGLGLRLIYFSYDVKMKEKGDIPEGYSVSREKKERFSLILESASTNQTSMYLCASSLPTGSNQPQHFGDGTRLSIL.

The chain links TRBV11-3 to TRBJ2-3; the D gene is possibly TRBD2 (5 bases). Germline-derived CDR1 and CDR2 are SGHNT and YENEEA. The V and J ends lost 1 base and 6 bases respectively, with 8 bases between them. CDR3 size: 13 residues. In DNA, the CDR3 is TGTGCCAGCAGCTTAGCTGGCGGGGATACGCAGTATTTT. It codes for CASSLAGGDTQYF.

This clone was seen only once. The chain links TRBV28 to TRBJ1-4, with TRBD1 matching 10 bases. The CDR3 extends over 16 amino acids. The germline V gene encodes CDR1 MDHEN and CDR2 SYDVKM. The V segment lost 7 bases and the J segment 3 bases; nucleotides outside the gene matches: 8. CDR3 DNA sequence: TGTGCCAGCAACGACAGGGGGCGCCGTCCTAATGAAAAACTGTTTTTT. Protein sequence: CASNDRGRRPNEKLFF.

The gene calls are TRBV6-6 and TRBJ2-7, with TRBD1 matching over 11 bases. After removal of 0 bases from V and 4 bases from J, the junction contained 2 bases not matched to a gene. The CDR3 covers 15 residues. Germline V lookup: CDR1 MNHNY, CDR2 SVGAGI (reference sequence). The CDR3 loop reads CASSYSGTGGYEQYV. CDR3 DNA: TGTGCCAGCAGTTACTCGGGGACAGGGGGTTACGAGCAGTACGTC.

This clone was observed once. The CDR3 DNA sequence: TGTGCCAGCAGCTTAGTTCTTACTCGACAGGGACCATACAATGAGCAGTTCTTC. Translation: CASSLVLTRQGPYNEQFF. This chain uses TRBV13 with TRBJ2-1, with 7 nucleotides matching TRBD1. The CDR3 length is 18 residues. Trimming at V came to 1 base and at J to 4 bases, leaving 13 bases not matched to a gene. The germline gives CDR1 PRHDT, CDR2 FYEKMQ (reference sequence).

The chain links TRBV2 to TRBJ1-1; 8 bases are a match to TRBD1. The germline V gene has CDR1 SNHLY and CDR2 FYNNEI. The CDR3 extends over 15 amino acids. Unmatched junction bases numbered 5, after V lost 2 bases and J lost 3 bases. CDR3 coding DNA: TGTGCCAGCAGTGAAATAGGACAGGGACACACTGAAGCTTTCTTT. This gives the protein CASSEIGQGHTEAFF.

The chain combines TRBV5-6 with TRBJ2-7, with TRBD2 matching over 7 bases. Germline values: CDR1 SGHDT, CDR2 YYEEEE. There are 16 residues in the CDR3. J lost 6 bases, V lost 2 bases, and 14 bases had no gene match. The CDR3 protein is CASSFRLAERIGEQYV. The CDR3 coding sequence is TGTGCCAGCAGCTTCCGGCTAGCGGAACGGATAGGCGAGCAGTACGTC.

The V and J genes are TRBV30 and TRBJ1-2, with TRBD1 as a possible D gene (5 bases). Trimming stripped 4 bases from V and 6 bases from J, with 12 bases between. The V gene's germline CDR1 is GTSNPN and CDR2 SVGIG (reference sequence). This CDR3 comprises 12 residues. DNA of the CDR3: TGTGCCTGGAAGCTACGGGGGAATGGCTACACCTTC. As protein: CAWKLRGNGYTF.

The chain couples TRBV4-1 to TRBJ2-5; no clear D. The germline V gene has CDR1 MGHRA and CDR2 YSYEKL. V lost 0 bases, J lost 5 bases, and 10 bases lay in between. CDR3 length: 14 residues. CDR3: CASSQDRLRETQYF. The CDR3 bases are TGCGCCAGCAGCCAAGACAGGCTCCGGGAGACCCAGTACTTC.

The DNA of the CDR3 is TGCGCCAGCAGCTTGGCCTTCTACGGGGCCAACGTCCTGACTTTC. Translated: CASSLAFYGANVLTF. This rearrangement joins TRBV5-1 to TRBJ2-6; no clear D. The CDR3 has 15 residues. Trimming took 0 bases from V and 4 from J, leaving 8 bases between them. Germline assignment: CDR1 SGHRS and CDR2 YFSETQ. The full variable domain, in which reference TRBV5-1 and TRBJ2-6 provide the parts outside the CDR3, is KAGVTQTPRYLIKTRGQQVTLSCSPISGHRSVSWYQQTPGQGLQFLFEYFSETQRNKGNFPGRFSGRQFSNSRSEMNVSTLELGDSALYLCASSLAFYGANVLTFGAGSRLTVL.

V and J are TRBV9 and TRBJ2-7, with D possibly matching TRBD2 (6 bases). The V end was cut by 3 bases, the J end by 5 bases, with 21 bases between. CDR1 and CDR2 from the germline V gene are SGDLS and YYNGEE. The CDR3 contains 16 residues. The CDR3 bases are TGTGCCAGCAGCGGCACGAATTACGGGGGTACGCACGAGCAGTACTTC. Translating it yields CASSGTNYGGTHEQYF.

The V gene is TRBV6-5, the J gene TRBJ1-2; 7 nucleotides match TRBD1. Trimming took 0 bases from V and 4 from J; bases not matched to a gene: 5. The length of the CDR3 is 15 residues. Looked up from germline, CDR1 is MNHEY and CDR2 is SVGAGI. Here the CDR3 DNA reads TGTGCCAGCAGTTACTCGAGACAGGGCGGCTATGGCTACACCTTC. It yields the protein CASSYSRQGGYGYTF.

The rearrangement joins TRBV7-9 to TRBJ2-7, with TRBD2 as a possible D gene (6 bases). V was pared by 4 bases and J by 3 bases, with 19 bases between. CDR3 length: 16 amino acids. Per the germline V gene, CDR1 is SEHNR and CDR2 is FQNEAQ (reference sequence). The CDR3 coding sequence is TGTGCCAGCAGCTATAGGGGAGGTGGGGGTGGCTACGAGCAGTACTTC. This sequence encodes CASSYRGGGGGYEQYF.

About this clone itself: Sequence at one end of the junction differs from germline and may be a read error. Other DNA sequences in the sample encode the same CDR3. This rearrangement joins TRBV19 to TRBJ1-2, with 7 bases aligning to TRBD1. This CDR3 region has 14 residues. Germline assignment: CDR1 LNHDA and CDR2 SQIVND (reference sequence). This CDR3 reads CASSGTVTTYGYTF. Written as DNA, the CDR3 is TGCGCCAGTAGTGGGACAGTGACTACCTATGGCTACACCTTC.

In this sample, this clone turned up a few times. V usage is TRBV7-8 and J usage is TRBJ1-2; D is unclear. The CDR3 has 13 amino acids. The V gene lost 2 bases and the J gene lost 7 bases, with 11 bases spanning the gap. The germline gives CDR1 SGHVS, CDR2 FQNEAQ. CDR3 nucleotide sequence: TGTGCCAGCAGCTTATCGGGAACTCCTGGCTACACCTTC. Amino acid sequence: CASSLSGTPGYTF.

J is TRBJ1-5 and V is TRBV30, with a possible D match to TRBD1 (6 bases). Germline V lookup: CDR1 GTSNPN, CDR2 SVGIG (reference sequence). Trimming left V 3 bases short and J 6 bases short, with 12 bases between. This CDR3 contains 13 residues. The CDR3 DNA reads as TGTGCCTGGAGCGACGACAGGTTTCAGCCCCAGCATTTT. It is translated as CAWSDDRFQPQHF.

The V and J genes are TRBV7-8 and TRBJ1-3; D not resolved. The germline V gene encodes CDR1 SGHVS and CDR2 FQNEAQ. V was trimmed by 3 bases and J by 8 bases, leaving 11 bases between them. The CDR3 runs to 13 residues. CDR3 sequence: CASSFRYADTIYF. The CDR3 DNA reads as TGTGCCAGCAGCTTTCGGTACGCGGACACCATATATTTT.

The chain is built from TRBV5-1 and TRBJ1-3; a weak D match, TRBD1 (5 bases). V lost 0 bases to trimming and J lost 3 bases, with 10 bases between them. Germline-derived CDR1 and CDR2 are SGHRS and YFSETQ. The CDR3 length is 15 residues. The CDR3 bases are TGCGCCAGCAGCTTGGACAGGCAGCGTGGAAACACCATATATTTT. Translation: CASSLDRQRGNTIYF.

This chain uses TRBV2 with TRBJ1-6, with 10 bases matching TRBD1. Germline V gene data show CDR1 as SNHLY and CDR2 as FYNNEI. CDR3 length equals 21 residues. J gave up 0 bases and V 10 bases, and 21 bases lay outside the gene matches. CDR3 sequence reads: CATRPMGQGTSLSSYNSPLHF. The DNA of the CDR3 is TGTGCCACACGCCCTATGGGACAGGGGACATCTCTTAGCTCCTATAATTCACCCCTCCACTTT.

V usage is TRBV3-1 (or the pseudogene TRBV3-2) and J usage is TRBJ2-4; TRBD2 matches 10 bases. The CDR3 has 19 residues. Germline V gene data show CDR1 as LGHDT and CDR2 as YNNKEL (reference sequence). The V segment lost 1 base and the J segment 0 bases; nucleotides outside the gene matches: 9. DNA for the CDR3: TGTGCCAGCAGCCAAGGGTCTAGCGGGGGATTTATAGCCAAAAACATTCAGTACTTC. Its translation: CASSQGSSGGFIAKNIQYF.

The rearrangement uses TRBV25-1 and TRBJ2-3; 10 positions match TRBD2. The V segment lost 4 bases and the J segment 0 bases; nucleotides outside the gene matches: 10. The length of the CDR3 is 18 residues. Germline V gene data show CDR1 as MGHDK and CDR2 as SYGVNS. CDR3 nucleotide sequence: TGTGCCAGCAGTGGCTCCGGGACTAGCGTCGAAAGCACAGATACGCAGTATTTT. It encodes CASSGSGTSVESTDTQYF.

This chain connects TRBV6-6 to TRBJ2-1, with D possibly TRBD2 on 5 matching bases. Germline V gene sequence: CDR1 MNHNY, CDR2 SVGAGI (reference sequence). The CDR3 sequence is 12 residues long. V dropped 7 bases and J dropped 10 bases, with 14 bases sitting between them. CDR3 in amino acids: CASTTRTGEQFF. The CDR3 DNA sequence: TGTGCCAGCACCACGAGAACGGGAGAGCAGTTCTTC.

This rearrangement joins TRBV9 to TRBJ1-2; 7 bases are shared with TRBD1. V lost 0 bases to trimming and J lost 4 bases; unmatched junction nucleotides: 3. This CDR3 comprises 14 residues. CDR1 is SGDLS and CDR2 is YYNGEE in the germline V gene. The CDR3 coding sequence is TGTGCCAGCAGCGTAGGACAGGGAGGCTATGGCTACACCTTC. It is translated as CASSVGQGGYGYTF. The full variable domain, rest sourced from reference TRBV9 and TRBJ1-2, is DSGVTQTPKHLITATGQRVTLRCSPRSGDLSVYWYQQSLDQGLQFLIQYYNGEERAKGNILERFSAQQFPDLHSELNLSSLELGDSALYFCASSVGQGGYGYTFGSGTRLTVV.

V gene TRBV4-2 combines with J gene TRBJ2-1; TRBD2 matches at 9 bases. V trimming: 0 bases; J trimming: 4 bases; junction bases outside the gene matches: 4. Germline CDR1 and CDR2: LGHNA and YNFKEQ. The CDR3 sequence is 16 residues long. CDR3 DNA: TGTGCCAGCAGCCAAGATGATAGCGGGGGATACAATGAGCAGTTCTTC. It translates to CASSQDDSGGYNEQFF.

The rearrangement uses TRBV4-1 and TRBJ1-6; D might be TRBD1 (5 bases). V lost 0 bases to trimming and J lost 6 bases, with 15 bases between them. CDR3 length equals 17 residues. From germline, CDR1 is MGHRA and CDR2 YSYEKL. The CDR3 nucleotides read TGCGCCAGCAGCCAAGATATGGGTCAGGGCATTAATTCACCCCTCCACTTT. This translates into CASSQDMGQGINSPLHF.

The V and J genes are TRBV5-1 and TRBJ1-3; no firm D call. Trimming left V 1 base short and J 3 bases short, with 8 bases between. The CDR3 has 14 amino acids. Germline lookup yields CDR1 SGHRS and CDR2 YFSETQ. The CDR3 bases are TGCGCCAGCAGCTTGATGGAGTTTGGAAACACCATATATTTT. Amino acid sequence: CASSLMEFGNTIYF.

V usage is TRBV6-1 and J usage is TRBJ1-5; no clear D gene. CDR3 size: 14 residues. Germline CDR1 reads MNHNS; CDR2 reads SASEGT. The germline V and J ends were trimmed by 2 bases and 4 bases, with 9 bases remaining between them. The CDR3 sequence: CASSESGGNQPQHF. The CDR3 nucleotides are TGTGCCAGCAGTGAATCTGGCGGGAATCAGCCCCAGCATTTT.